A single sample gave rise to the 16 T cell receptor beta chains below, sequenced in a study of beta chain features in type 1 diabetes. Broader study findings: Researchers report that Type 1 diabetes patients had moderately but significantly shorter TCRB CDR3s across all four CD4+ subsets.

The isolated RNA, all of it, was reverse transcribed, so expressed TCRB transcripts were what got sequenced. TCRdb's table, derived via immunoSEQ multiplex PCR, lists solely in-frame clones and lacks some. The sample yields nearly 700,000 clones, about an eighth seen once. These receptors lack a known antigen. Specimen: naive CD4+ T cells from blood. The receptor source for this set is a man between 18 and 35 years old with type 1 diabetes.

The V and J genes are TRBV9 and TRBJ2-1; D is ambiguous. Per the germline V gene, CDR1 is SGDLS and CDR2 is YYNGEE. Trimming pared 1 base from V and 4 bases from J, leaving 15 bases between. The CDR3 extends over 16 amino acids. The CDR3 DNA is TGTGCCAGCAGCGTATCCCCGGCAGGAGCATACAATGAGCAGTTCTTC. Amino acid sequence: CASSVSPAGAYNEQFF.

This clone was observed a few times. The rearrangement joins TRBV29-1 to TRBJ1-1; D is unclear. Trimming removed 4 bases at V and 1 base at J, with 10 bases between. The germline V gene encodes CDR1 SQVTM and CDR2 ANQGSEA. The CDR3 is 13 residues long. CDR3 amino acids: CSVATGRNTEAFF. DNA of the CDR3: TGCAGCGTTGCAACGGGCAGGAACACTGAAGCTTTCTTT.

This clone appeared a few times. The chain employs TRBV5-1 and TRBJ2-5; D perhaps matches TRBD1 (6 bases). Germline CDR1 is SGHRS and CDR2 is YFSETQ. This CDR3 has 15 amino acids. Trimming removed 5 bases at V and 1 base at J, with 15 bases between. CDR3 amino acids: CASSRPDSPQETQYF. The CDR3 nucleotides are TGCGCCAGCAGTAGACCGGACAGTCCCCAAGAGACCCAGTACTTC. The full variable domain, rest sourced from reference TRBV5-1 and TRBJ2-5, is KAGVTQTPRYLIKTRGQQVTLSCSPISGHRSVSWYQQTPGQGLQFLFEYFSETQRNKGNFPGRFSGRQFSNSRSEMNVSTLELGDSALYLCASSRPDSPQETQYFGPGTRLLVL.

The rearrangement joins TRBV4-1 to TRBJ1-2, with TRBD1 matching over 7 bases. Germline CDR1 reads MGHRA; CDR2 reads YSYEKL. The V and J ends lost 1 base and 4 bases, in that order; junction bases with no gene match: 6. This CDR3 region has 15 residues. The CDR3 DNA is TGCGCCAGCAGCCAAGTGACAGGGACCTCCTATGGCTACACCTTC. Translating gives CASSQVTGTSYGYTF.

This clone has only a few counts. This chain uses TRBV5-1 with TRBJ1-1; D not certain. CDR1 and CDR2 (germline): SGHRS, YFSETQ. The CDR3 extends over 13 amino acids. V was pared by 4 bases and J by 1 base, with 8 bases between. CDR3 bases: TGCGCCAGCAGCCCGCAAACGAACACTGAAGCTTTCTTT. Protein product: CASSPQTNTEAFF.

This clone was picked up a small number of times. The chain couples TRBV13 to TRBJ2-1, with TRBD2 matching over 7 bases. This CDR3 region has 14 residues. Germline CDR1 PRHDT, CDR2 FYEKMQ (reference sequence). V dropped 5 bases and J dropped 4; count of bases not matched to a gene: 5. The CDR3 loop reads CASSRAGNYNEQFF. Written as DNA, the CDR3 is TGTGCCAGCAGCCGAGCGGGGAATTACAATGAGCAGTTCTTC.

The genes are TRBV28 and TRBJ1-2, with 7 bases aligning to TRBD1. The CDR3 consists of 13 residues. The germline V gene has CDR1 MDHEN and CDR2 SYDVKM. Trimming cost V 5 bases and J 4 bases; bases outside gene matches: 4. The CDR3 DNA reads TGTGCCAGCAGTCCGGGACAGCGCTATGGCTACACCTTC. Encoded protein: CASSPGQRYGYTF.

The chain employs TRBV5-4 and TRBJ2-1, with D unclear. The CDR3 runs 11 residues. Trimming took off 7 bases at V and 6 bases at J, with 8 bases between the two ends. Germline V lookup: CDR1 SGHNT, CDR2 YYREEE (reference sequence). CDR3 sequence reads: CASSYFNEQFF. The CDR3, as DNA: TGTGCCAGCTCGTACTTCAATGAGCAGTTCTTC.

CDR3 coding DNA: TGTGCCAGCTCAGACAAGAGCGGGGGGAATTACAATGAGCAGTTCTTC. Its translation is CASSDKSGGNYNEQFF. The V call is TRBV18, the J call TRBJ2-1, with TRBD2 identical over 9 bases. The CDR3 consists of 16 residues. Germline V lookup: CDR1 KGHSH, CDR2 LQKENI. V was pared by 5 bases and J by 4 bases, with 9 bases of the junction left unmatched.

This clone occurred a few times. The chain carries TRBV2 and TRBJ2-7; 11 bases are shared with TRBD2. Germline V gene data show CDR1 as SNHLY and CDR2 as FYNNEI. V gave up 6 bases and J gave up 2 bases; unmatched junction bases: 6. There are 15 residues in the CDR3. This chain's CDR3 is CASSSTSGGTYEQYF. In DNA, the CDR3 is TGTGCCAGCAGCTCCACTAGCGGGGGAACCTACGAGCAGTACTTC.

Regarding this clone: Just one base apart from a much larger clone, this may be a read error. Other DNA variants within this sample encode the same CDR3. This chain links TRBV7-3 with TRBJ2-1; TRBD2 is a possible D gene (5 bases). In germline, CDR1 is SGHTA, CDR2 FQGTGA. Trimming shortened V by 2 bases and J by 0 bases, and 8 bases separated the two germline ends. The CDR3 totals 15 residues. The CDR3 nucleotides are TGTGCCAGCAGCTTAGCGGGTAGCTCCTACAATGAGCAGTTCTTC. Translated, it gives CASSLAGSSYNEQFF.

V gene TRBV6-6 combines with J gene TRBJ2-2; D gene ambiguous. This CDR3 has 12 residues. Germline CDR1 reads MNHNY; CDR2 reads SVGAGI (reference sequence). V lost 4 bases, J lost 5 bases, and 5 bases lay in between. The CDR3 DNA is TGTGCCAGCAGTTTGAGGACCGGGGAGCTGTTTTTT. Protein sequence: CASSLRTGELFF.

This clone was picked up a small number of times. The chain combines TRBV5-8 with TRBJ1-2; D is uncertain. The V and J ends lost 0 bases and 7 bases respectively, with 1 base between them. This CDR3 has 10 amino acids. The germline gives CDR1 SGHTS, CDR2 YDEGEE. CDR3 nucleotide sequence: TGTGCCAGCAGCTTGGTTGGCTACACCTTC. It encodes CASSLVGYTF.

The chain combines TRBV7-9 with TRBJ1-6, with D possibly being TRBD1 (6 bases). The CDR3 is made up of 14 amino acids. Trimming pared 2 bases from V and 9 bases from J, leaving 11 bases between. From germline, CDR1 is SEHNR and CDR2 FQNEAQ (reference sequence). The CDR3 here is CASSLLGGASPLHF. The CDR3, as DNA: TGTGCCAGCAGCTTATTAGGGGGAGCTTCACCCCTCCACTTT.

V gene TRBV5-6 combines with J gene TRBJ1-6; no clear D gene. The CDR3 contains 14 residues. Germline CDR1 is SGHDT and CDR2 is YYEEEE. V lost 0 bases, J lost 9 bases, and 10 bases lay in between. CDR3: CASSLGLEGSPLHF. The CDR3 nucleotides read TGTGCCAGCAGCTTGGGACTGGAGGGTTCACCCCTCCACTTT.

As for this clone: Other DNA sequences of this sample code for an identical CDR3. The V and J genes are TRBV5-1 and TRBJ2-2; D is unclear. Per germline, CDR1 SGHRS and CDR2 YFSETQ. V was clipped by 2 bases and J by 1 base, with 3 bases between them. This CDR3 comprises 13 residues. CDR3 sequence reads: CASSFRNTGELFF. The CDR3 nucleotides are TGCGCCAGCAGCTTTAGGAACACCGGGGAGCTGTTTTTT.